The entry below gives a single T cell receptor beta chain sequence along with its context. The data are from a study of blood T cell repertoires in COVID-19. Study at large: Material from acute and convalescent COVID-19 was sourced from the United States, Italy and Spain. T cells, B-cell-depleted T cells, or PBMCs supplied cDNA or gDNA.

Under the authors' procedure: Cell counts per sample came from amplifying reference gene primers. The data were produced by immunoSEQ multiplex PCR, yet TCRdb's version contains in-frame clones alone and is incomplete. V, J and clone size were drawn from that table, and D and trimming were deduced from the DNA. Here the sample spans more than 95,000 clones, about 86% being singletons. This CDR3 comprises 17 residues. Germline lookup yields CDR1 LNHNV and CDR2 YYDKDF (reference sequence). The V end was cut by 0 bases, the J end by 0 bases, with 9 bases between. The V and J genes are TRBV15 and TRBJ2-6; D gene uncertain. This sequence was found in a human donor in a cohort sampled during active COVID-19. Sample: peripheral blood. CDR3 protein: CATSRDLRNSGANVLTF. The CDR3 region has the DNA TGTGCCACCAGCAGAGATCTGCGGAACTCTGGGGCCAACGTCCTGACTTTC.